This TCR beta chain originates from a study of blood T cell repertoires in COVID-19. The method was immunoSEQ multiplex PCR; TCRdb's version includes in-frame clones alone and lacks a portion of them. Among 200,000 to 250,000 clones listed, more than 75% were seen once. The CDR3 is 14 amino acids. Germline CDR1 SGHTA, CDR2 FQGNSA. V was clipped by 8 bases and J by 3 bases; unmatched bases: 8. The sequence came from a woman in her sixties or seventies who had recovered from COVID-19. The sequencing input was peripheral blood. The chain is built from TRBV7-2 and TRBJ2-5; 8 positions match TRBD2. CDR3 DNA sequence: TGTGCCAGCGCTTTCGATAGCGGGAAAGAGACCCAGTACTTC. Its translation: CASAFDSGKETQYF. Combining the CDR3 with reference TRBV7-2 and TRBJ2-5 gives the whole variable domain GAGVSQSPSNKVTEKGKDVELRCDPISGHTALYWYRQSLGQGLEFLIYFQGNSAPDKSGLPSDRFSAERTGGSVSTLTIQRTQQEDSAVYLCASAFDSGKETQYFGPGTRLLVL.